The rows below give T cell receptor beta chains drawn from one sample of a study of T-cell memory formation after mild COVID-19. MiXCR was run by TCRdb on the 5' RACE reads, yielding one entry per CDR3 protein. The data hold around 65,000 distinct CDR3 sequences, with 9.3% observed a single time. What was sequenced was PBMCs or a T cell subset sorted from them (not recorded which). The receptors here all came from a man aged 18-30 years who had mild COVID-19 (a few samples of this study predate the infection). Cell type and time point are not known. Each CDR3 is given with its conserved first and last residue. Each record gives: CDR3 protein, CDR3 DNA, D gene, clone size, V gene, J gene. D genes are given only for firm matches. Clone size is stated in some rows and not others, as once, few, many or a class when expanded.

CDR3: CASSVDRDTEAFF
DNA: TGTGCCAGCAGCGTTGACAGGGACACTGAAGCTTTCTTT
D: TRBD1
size: -
V: TRBV6-4
J: TRBJ1-1

CDR3: CASSLHPRSGGRRGAEQFF
DNA: TGTGCCAGCAGTTTACACCCGCGAAGCGGGGGCCGACGAGGGGCTGAGCAGTTCTTC
D: TRBD2
size: -
V: TRBV12-3/TRBV12-4
J: TRBJ2-1

CDR3: CASSLGGARPDTQYF
DNA: TGTGCCAGCAGCCTCGGGGGGGCCCGTCCAGATACGCAGTATTTT
D: TRBD2
size: -
V: TRBV6-2/TRBV6-3
J: TRBJ2-3

CDR3: CASSFGGGEDTQYF
DNA: TGTGCCAGCAGTTTTGGAGGGGGGGAAGATACGCAGTATTTT
D: -
size: few
V: TRBV12-3/TRBV12-4
J: TRBJ2-3

CDR3: CASSILGQASTEAFF
DNA: TGTGCCAGCAGTATCCTGGGACAGGCCAGCACTGAAGCTTTCTTT
D: TRBD1
size: few
V: TRBV27
J: TRBJ1-1

CDR3: CASSSTNRETQYF
DNA: TGTGCCAGCAGCTCGACTAATCGCGAGACCCAGTACTTC
D: -
size: many
V: TRBV7-6
J: TRBJ2-5

CDR3: CASSATVGTEAFF
DNA: TGTGCCAGCAGTGCGACGGTGGGGACTGAAGCTTTCTTT
D: -
size: few
V: TRBV12-3/TRBV12-4
J: TRBJ1-1

CDR3: CAGSRGRSDTQYF
DNA: TGTGCCGGCTCGCGGGGGCGTTCGGATACGCAGTATTTT
D: -
size: many
V: TRBV7-8
J: TRBJ2-3

CDR3: CSASGPQETQYF
DNA: TGCAGTGCTAGCGGCCCACAAGAGACCCAGTACTTC
D: -
size: few
V: TRBV20-1
J: TRBJ2-5

CDR3: CASSRPGLPTDTQYF
DNA: TGTGCCAGCAGCCGGCCGGGGCTGCCCACAGATACGCAGTATTTT
D: -
size: -
V: TRBV7-3
J: TRBJ2-3

CDR3: CASSLWGGIPDTQYF
DNA: TGTGCCAGCAGTTTGTGGGGGGGGATACCAGATACGCAGTATTTT
D: TRBD2
size: -
V: TRBV28
J: TRBJ2-3

CDR3: CASSLWGTGGMNTEAFF
DNA: TGTGCCAGCAGTTTATGGGGGACAGGGGGTATGAACACTGAAGCTTTCTTT
D: TRBD1
size: -
V: TRBV28
J: TRBJ1-1

CDR3: CSARPLAGGSYNEQFF
DNA: TGCAGTGCTAGGCCCCTAGCGGGGGGCTCCTACAATGAGCAGTTCTTC
D: TRBD2
size: many
V: TRBV20-1
J: TRBJ2-1

CDR3: CASSFSLGVKETQYF
DNA: TGTGCCAGCAGCTTTTCCCTAGGGGTGAAAGAGACCCAGTACTTC
D: -
size: -
V: TRBV5-6
J: TRBJ2-5

CDR3: CASSLEWRLKNTEAFF
DNA: TGTGCCAGCAGCTTAGAATGGCGCCTAAAGAACACTGAAGCTTTCTTT
D: -
size: few
V: TRBV11-2
J: TRBJ1-1

CDR3: CASSLDSLYYGYTF
DNA: TGTGCCAGCAGCTTAGACAGTTTGTACTATGGCTACACCTTC
D: -
size: -
V: TRBV7-2
J: TRBJ1-2

CDR3: CSVTQGTNTEAFF
DNA: TGCAGCGTTACTCAGGGCACCAACACTGAAGCTTTCTTT
D: -
size: -
V: TRBV29-1
J: TRBJ1-1

CDR3: CASSLLGLAGPGELFF
DNA: TGTGCCAGCAGCTTGCTGGGACTAGCGGGGCCCGGGGAGCTGTTTTTT
D: TRBD2
size: few
V: TRBV5-6
J: TRBJ2-2

CDR3: CASSPPAGAGGWDTQYF
DNA: TGTGCCAGCAGCCCCCCCGCCGGAGCGGGGGGTTGGGATACGCAGTATTTT
D: TRBD2
size: -
V: TRBV7-6
J: TRBJ2-3

CDR3: CASSRDGGLSTEAFF
DNA: TGCGCCAGCAGCCGAGACGGGGGGCTGAGCACTGAAGCTTTCTTT
D: -
size: few
V: TRBV5-1
J: TRBJ1-1

CDR3: CASSLDRGQSGELFF
DNA: TGTGCCAGCAGCCTGGACAGGGGGCAGTCCGGGGAGCTGTTTTTT
D: TRBD1
size: many
V: TRBV7-2
J: TRBJ2-2

CDR3: CASSQDISGGWYEQYF
DNA: TGCGCCAGCAGCCAAGATATTAGCGGGGGTTGGTACGAGCAGTACTTC
D: TRBD2
size: -
V: TRBV4-3
J: TRBJ2-7

CDR3: CASSPWGSHNEQFF
DNA: TGTGCCAGCAGCCCCTGGGGTTCCCACAATGAGCAGTTCTTC
D: -
size: -
V: TRBV6-2/TRBV6-3
J: TRBJ2-1

CDR3: CASSLAGLAGGLRETQYF
DNA: TGCGCCAGCAGCTTGGCCGGGCTAGCAGGGGGGCTACGAGAGACCCAGTACTTC
D: -
size: few
V: TRBV5-1
J: TRBJ2-5

CDR3: CASSLGSPSGARDTQYF
DNA: TGTGCCAGCAGCTTAGGTAGCCCCAGCGGAGCTCGGGATACGCAGTATTTT
D: -
size: -
V: TRBV7-9
J: TRBJ2-3

CDR3: CASRAGGATDTQYF
DNA: TGTGCCAGCAGAGCGGGGGGCGCCACAGATACGCAGTATTTT
D: TRBD2
size: many
V: TRBV7-3
J: TRBJ2-3

CDR3: CASIPAGVNYGYTF
DNA: TGTGCCAGCATTCCCGCAGGGGTGAACTATGGCTACACCTTC
D: -
size: few
V: TRBV6-2/TRBV6-3
J: TRBJ1-2

CDR3: CASSLSLGQSLDTQYF
DNA: TGCGCCAGCAGCTTATCCCTTGGACAGTCGCTAGACACGCAGTATTTT
D: -
size: many
V: TRBV5-1
J: TRBJ2-3

CDR3: CASSSTTEAFF
DNA: TGTGCCAGCAGCTCCACCACTGAAGCTTTCTTT
D: -
size: -
V: TRBV7-3
J: TRBJ1-1

CDR3: CASNNRGAGDTQYF
DNA: TGTGCCAGCAACAATCGGGGGGCGGGAGATACGCAGTATTTT
D: -
size: many
V: TRBV7-2
J: TRBJ2-3

CDR3: CASSNGGALPGNEQFF
DNA: TGCGCCAGCAGCAACGGGGGGGCCTTACCTGGGAATGAGCAGTTCTTC
D: TRBD2
size: many
V: TRBV4-1
J: TRBJ2-1

CDR3: CASSQMDQPQHF
DNA: TGTGCCAGCAGTCAGATGGATCAGCCCCAGCATTTT
D: -
size: few
V: TRBV28
J: TRBJ1-5